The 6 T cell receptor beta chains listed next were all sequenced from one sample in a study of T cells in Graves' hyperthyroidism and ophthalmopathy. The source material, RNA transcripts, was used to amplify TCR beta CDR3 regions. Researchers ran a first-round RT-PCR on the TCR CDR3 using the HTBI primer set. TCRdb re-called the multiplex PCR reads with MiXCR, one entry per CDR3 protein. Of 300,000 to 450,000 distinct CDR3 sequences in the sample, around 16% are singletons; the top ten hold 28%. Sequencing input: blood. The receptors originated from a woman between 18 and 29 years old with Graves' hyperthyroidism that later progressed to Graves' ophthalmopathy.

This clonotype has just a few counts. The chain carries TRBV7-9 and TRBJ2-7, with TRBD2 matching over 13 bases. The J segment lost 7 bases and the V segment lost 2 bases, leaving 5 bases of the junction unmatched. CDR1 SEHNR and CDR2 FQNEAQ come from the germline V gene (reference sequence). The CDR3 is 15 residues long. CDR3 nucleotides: TGTGCCAGCAGCTTATCGGGACTAGCGGGATGGGAGCAGTACTTC. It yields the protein CASSLSGLAGWEQYF.

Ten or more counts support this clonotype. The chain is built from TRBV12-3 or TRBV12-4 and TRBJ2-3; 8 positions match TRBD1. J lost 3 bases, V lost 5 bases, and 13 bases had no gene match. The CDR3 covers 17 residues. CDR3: CASSPPRTGHPTDTQYF. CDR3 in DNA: TGTGCCAGCAGTCCACCCAGGACAGGGCACCCTACAGATACGCAGTATTTT.

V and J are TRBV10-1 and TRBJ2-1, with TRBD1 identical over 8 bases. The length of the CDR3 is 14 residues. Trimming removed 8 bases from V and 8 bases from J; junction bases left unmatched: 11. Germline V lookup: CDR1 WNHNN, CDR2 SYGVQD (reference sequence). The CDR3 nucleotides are TGCGCCAGCCAAAGAGACAGGGGAATGCATGAGCAGTTCTTC. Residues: CASQRDRGMHEQFF.

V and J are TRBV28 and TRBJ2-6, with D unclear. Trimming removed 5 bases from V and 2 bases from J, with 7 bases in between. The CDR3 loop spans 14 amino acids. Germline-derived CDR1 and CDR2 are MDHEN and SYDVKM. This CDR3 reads CASSGWAGANVLTF. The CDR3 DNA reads TGTGCCAGCAGTGGCTGGGCTGGGGCCAACGTCCTGACTTTC.

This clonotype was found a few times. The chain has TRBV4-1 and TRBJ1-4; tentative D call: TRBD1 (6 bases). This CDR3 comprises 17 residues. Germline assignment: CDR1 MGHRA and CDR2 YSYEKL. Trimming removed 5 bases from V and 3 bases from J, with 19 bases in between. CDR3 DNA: TGCGCCAGCAGCTACCATGGCCCAGGACAGTCTAATGAAAAACTGTTTTTT. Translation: CASSYHGPGQSNEKLFF.

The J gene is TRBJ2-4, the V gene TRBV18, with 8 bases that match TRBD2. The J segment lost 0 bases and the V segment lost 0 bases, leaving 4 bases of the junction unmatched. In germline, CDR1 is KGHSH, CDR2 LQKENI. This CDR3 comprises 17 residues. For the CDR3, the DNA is TGTGCCAGCTCACCACCACTAGCGGCATTAGCCAAAAACATTCAGTACTTC. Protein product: CASSPPLAALAKNIQYF.